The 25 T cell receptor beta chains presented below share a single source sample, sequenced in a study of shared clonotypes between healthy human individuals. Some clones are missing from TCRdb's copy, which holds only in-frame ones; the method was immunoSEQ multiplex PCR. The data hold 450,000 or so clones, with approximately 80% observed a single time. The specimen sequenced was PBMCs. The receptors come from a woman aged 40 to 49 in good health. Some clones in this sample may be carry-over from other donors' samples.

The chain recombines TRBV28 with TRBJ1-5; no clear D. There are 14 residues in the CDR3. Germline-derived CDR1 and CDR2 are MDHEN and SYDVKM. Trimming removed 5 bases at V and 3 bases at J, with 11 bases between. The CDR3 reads CASSQWTVNQPQHF. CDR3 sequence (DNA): TGTGCCAGCAGTCAATGGACGGTCAATCAGCCCCAGCATTTT.

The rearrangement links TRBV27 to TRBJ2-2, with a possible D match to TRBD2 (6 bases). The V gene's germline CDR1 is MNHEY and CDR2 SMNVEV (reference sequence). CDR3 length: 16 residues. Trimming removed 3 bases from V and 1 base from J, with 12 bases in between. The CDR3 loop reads CASSFRGLENTGELFF. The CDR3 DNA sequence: TGTGCCAGCAGTTTTAGGGGACTCGAGAACACCGGGGAGCTGTTTTTT.

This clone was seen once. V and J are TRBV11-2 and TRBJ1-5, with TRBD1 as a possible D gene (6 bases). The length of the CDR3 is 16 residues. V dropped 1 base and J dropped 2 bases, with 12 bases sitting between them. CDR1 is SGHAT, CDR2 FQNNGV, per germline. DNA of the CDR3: TGTGCCAGCAGCTTAGGTTCGGCAGGGGGCAATCAGCCCCAGCATTTT. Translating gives CASSLGSAGGNQPQHF.

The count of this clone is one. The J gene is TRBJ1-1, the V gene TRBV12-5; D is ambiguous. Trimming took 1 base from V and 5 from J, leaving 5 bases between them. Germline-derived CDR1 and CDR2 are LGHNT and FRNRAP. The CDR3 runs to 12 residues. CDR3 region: CASGLGRTEAFF. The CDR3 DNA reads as TGTGCTAGTGGTTTGGGGAGGACTGAAGCTTTCTTT. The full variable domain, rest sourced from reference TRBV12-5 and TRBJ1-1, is DARVTQTPRHKVTEMGQEVTMRCQPILGHNTVFWYRQTMMQGLELLAYFRNRAPLDDSGMPKDRFSAEMPDATLATLKIQPSEPRDSAVYFCASGLGRTEAFFGQGTRLTVV.

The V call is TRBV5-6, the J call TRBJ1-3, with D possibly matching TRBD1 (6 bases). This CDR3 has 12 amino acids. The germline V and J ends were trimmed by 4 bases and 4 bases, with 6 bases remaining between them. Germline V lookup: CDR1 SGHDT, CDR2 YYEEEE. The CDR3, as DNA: TGTGCCAGCAGCGGACAGGGAAACACCATATATTTT. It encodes CASSGQGNTIYF.

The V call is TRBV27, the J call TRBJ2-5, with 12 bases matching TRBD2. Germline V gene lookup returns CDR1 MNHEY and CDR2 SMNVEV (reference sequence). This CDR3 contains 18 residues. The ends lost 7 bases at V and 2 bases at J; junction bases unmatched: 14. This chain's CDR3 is CASTKTGLAGQPQETQYF. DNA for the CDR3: TGTGCCAGCACCAAAACGGGACTAGCGGGCCAACCTCAAGAGACCCAGTACTTC.

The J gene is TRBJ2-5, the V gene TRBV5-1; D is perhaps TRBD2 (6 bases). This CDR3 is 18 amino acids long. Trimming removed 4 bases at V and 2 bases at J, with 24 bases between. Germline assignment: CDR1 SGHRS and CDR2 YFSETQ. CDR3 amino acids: CASSLTGLGGARQETQYF. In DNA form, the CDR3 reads TGCGCCAGCAGCCTCACGGGACTTGGCGGGGCCAGACAAGAGACCCAGTACTTC.

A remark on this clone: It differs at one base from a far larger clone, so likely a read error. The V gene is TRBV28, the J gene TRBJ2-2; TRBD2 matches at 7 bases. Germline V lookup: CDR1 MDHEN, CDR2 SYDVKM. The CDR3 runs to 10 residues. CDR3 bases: TGTGCCAGCAGAGGCGGGGGGCTGTTTTTT. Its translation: CASRGGGLFF.

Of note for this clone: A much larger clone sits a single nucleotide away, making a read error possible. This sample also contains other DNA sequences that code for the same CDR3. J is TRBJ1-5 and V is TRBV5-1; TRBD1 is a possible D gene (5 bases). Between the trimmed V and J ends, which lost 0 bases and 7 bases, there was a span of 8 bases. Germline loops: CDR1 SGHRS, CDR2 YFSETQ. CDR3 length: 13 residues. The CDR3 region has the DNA TGCGCCAGCAGCTTGGTGGGGGGGCAGCCCCAGCATTTT. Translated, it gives CASSLVGGQPQHF.

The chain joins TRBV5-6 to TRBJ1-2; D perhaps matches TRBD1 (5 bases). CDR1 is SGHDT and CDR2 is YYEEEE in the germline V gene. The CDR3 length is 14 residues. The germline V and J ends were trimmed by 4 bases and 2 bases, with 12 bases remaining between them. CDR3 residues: CASSPRWGNYGYTF. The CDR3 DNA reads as TGTGCCAGCAGCCCAAGATGGGGGAACTATGGCTACACCTTC.

This CDR3 is CASSPRLGTQETQYF. The CDR3 nucleotides are TGTGCCAGCAGCCCGAGACTAGGAACACAAGAGACCCAGTACTTC. This chain joins TRBV9 and TRBJ2-5; D may be TRBD2 (6 bases). CDR3 length: 15 residues. CDR1 is SGDLS, CDR2 YYNGEE, per germline. The V gene lost 4 bases and the J gene lost 2 bases, with 15 bases spanning the gap.

The CDR3 DNA is TGTGCCTGGGACCGCCGGGGCACAGATACGCAGTATTTT. This gives the protein CAWDRRGTDTQYF. The V call is TRBV30, the J call TRBJ2-3; no clear D. The CDR3 consists of 13 residues. Germline V CDR1 and CDR2: GTSNPN, SVGIG (reference sequence). Trimming cost V 5 bases and J 1 base, with 10 bases left between them.

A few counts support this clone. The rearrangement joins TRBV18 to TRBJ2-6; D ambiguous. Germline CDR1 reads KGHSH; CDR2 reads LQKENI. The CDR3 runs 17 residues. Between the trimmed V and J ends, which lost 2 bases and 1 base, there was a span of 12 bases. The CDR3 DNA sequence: TGTGCCAGCTCACCAATGGCTCACGGTTCTGGGGCCAACGTCCTGACTTTC. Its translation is CASSPMAHGSGANVLTF. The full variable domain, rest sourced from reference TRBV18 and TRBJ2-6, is NAGVMQNPRHLVRRRGQEARLRCSPMKGHSHVYWYRQLPEEGLKFMVYLQKENIIDESGMPKERFSAEFPKEGPSILRIQQVVRGDSAAYFCASSPMAHGSGANVLTFGAGSRLTVL.

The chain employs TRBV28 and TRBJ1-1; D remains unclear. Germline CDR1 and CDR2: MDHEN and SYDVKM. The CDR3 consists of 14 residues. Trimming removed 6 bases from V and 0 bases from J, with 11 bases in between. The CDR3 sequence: CASRPQNMNTEAFF. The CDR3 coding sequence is TGTGCCAGCAGGCCACAGAATATGAACACTGAAGCTTTCTTT.

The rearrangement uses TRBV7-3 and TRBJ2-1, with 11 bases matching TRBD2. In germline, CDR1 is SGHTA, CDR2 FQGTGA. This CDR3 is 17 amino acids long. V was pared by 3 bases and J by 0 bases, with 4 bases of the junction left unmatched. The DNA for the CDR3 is TGTGCCAGCAGCTTTGGGACTAGCGGAAGCTCCTACAATGAGCAGTTCTTC. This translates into CASSFGTSGSSYNEQFF.

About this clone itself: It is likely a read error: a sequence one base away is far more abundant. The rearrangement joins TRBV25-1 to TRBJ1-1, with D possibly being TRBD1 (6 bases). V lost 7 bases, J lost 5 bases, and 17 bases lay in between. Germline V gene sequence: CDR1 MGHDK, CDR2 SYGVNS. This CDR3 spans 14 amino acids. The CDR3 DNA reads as TGTGCCAGCATTAAACGGGGGGCGCAAACTGAAGCTTTCTTT. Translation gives CASIKRGAQTEAFF.

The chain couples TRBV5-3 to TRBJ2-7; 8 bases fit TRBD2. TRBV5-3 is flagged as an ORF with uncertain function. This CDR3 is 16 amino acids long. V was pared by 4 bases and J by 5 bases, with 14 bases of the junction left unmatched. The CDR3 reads CARSTPSGYYVDEQYF. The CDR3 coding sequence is TGTGCCAGAAGCACCCCTAGCGGGTACTATGTGGACGAGCAGTACTTC.

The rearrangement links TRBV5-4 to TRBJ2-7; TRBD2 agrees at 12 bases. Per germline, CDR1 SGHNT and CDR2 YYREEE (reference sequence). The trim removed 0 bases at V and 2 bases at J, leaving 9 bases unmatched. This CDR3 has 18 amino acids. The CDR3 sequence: CASSLGPSGRAPTYEQYF. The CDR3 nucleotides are TGTGCCAGCAGCTTGGGTCCTAGCGGGAGGGCCCCGACCTACGAGCAGTACTTC.

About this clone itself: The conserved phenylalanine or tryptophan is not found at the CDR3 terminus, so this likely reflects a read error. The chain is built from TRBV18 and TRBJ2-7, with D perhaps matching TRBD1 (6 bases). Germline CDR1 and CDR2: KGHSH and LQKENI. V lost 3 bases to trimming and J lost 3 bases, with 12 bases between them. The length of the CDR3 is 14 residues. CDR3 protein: CASSPNRDYYEQYS. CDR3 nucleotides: TGTGCCAGCTCACCTAACAGGGATTACTACGAGCAGTACTCC.

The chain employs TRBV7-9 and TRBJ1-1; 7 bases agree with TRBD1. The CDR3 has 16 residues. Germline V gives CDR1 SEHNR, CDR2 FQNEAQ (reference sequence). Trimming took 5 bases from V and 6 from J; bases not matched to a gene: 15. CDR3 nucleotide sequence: TGTGCCAGCAGCCCATTCGATACAGGGGAGGGTCCTGAAGCTTTCTTT. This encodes CASSPFDTGEGPEAFF.

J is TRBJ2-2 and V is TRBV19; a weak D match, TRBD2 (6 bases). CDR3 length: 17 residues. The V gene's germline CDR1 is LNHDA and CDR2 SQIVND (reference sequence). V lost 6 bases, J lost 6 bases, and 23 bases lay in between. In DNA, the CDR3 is TGTGCCAGTAGACCGGGACTGGGGCTAGTTATGGCCGGGGAGCTGTTTTTT. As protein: CASRPGLGLVMAGELFF.

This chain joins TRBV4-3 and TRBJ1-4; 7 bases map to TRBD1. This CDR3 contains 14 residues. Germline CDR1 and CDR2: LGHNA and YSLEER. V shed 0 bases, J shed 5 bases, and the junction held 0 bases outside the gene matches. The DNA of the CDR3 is TGCGCCAGCAGCCAAGAACAGGGGAATGAAAAACTGTTTTTT. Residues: CASSQEQGNEKLFF.

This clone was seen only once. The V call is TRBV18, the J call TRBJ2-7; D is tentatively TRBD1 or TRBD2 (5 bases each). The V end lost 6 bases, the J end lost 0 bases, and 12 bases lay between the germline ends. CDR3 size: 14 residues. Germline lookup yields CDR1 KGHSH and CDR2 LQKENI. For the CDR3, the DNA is TGTGCCAGCTCTGGGGGAAGCCACTCCTACGAGCAGTACTTC. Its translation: CASSGGSHSYEQYF.

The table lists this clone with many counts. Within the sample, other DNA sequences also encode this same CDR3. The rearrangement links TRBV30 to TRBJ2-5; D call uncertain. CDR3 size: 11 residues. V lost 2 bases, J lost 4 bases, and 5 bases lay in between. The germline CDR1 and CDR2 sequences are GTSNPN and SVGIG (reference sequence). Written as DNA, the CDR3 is TGTGCCTGGAGTCTTGGAGAGACCCAGTACTTC. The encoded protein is CAWSLGETQYF.

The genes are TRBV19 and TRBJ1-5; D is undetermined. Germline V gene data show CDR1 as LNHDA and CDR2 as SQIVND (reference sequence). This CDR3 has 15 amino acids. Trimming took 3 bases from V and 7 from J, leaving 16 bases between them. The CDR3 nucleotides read TGTGCCAGTAGTATTACCAGGCCCTCCAGCCAGCCCCAGCATTTT. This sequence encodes CASSITRPSSQPQHF. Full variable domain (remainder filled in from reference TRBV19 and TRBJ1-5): DGGITQSPKYLFRKEGQNVTLSCEQNLNHDAMYWYRQDPGQGLRLIYYSQIVNDFQKGDIAEGYSVSREKKESFPLTVTSAQKNPTAFYLCASSITRPSSQPQHFGDGTRLSIL.